This T cell receptor beta chain was sequenced for a study of blood T cell repertoires in COVID-19. Study-level background: Whether acute or convalescent, the COVID-19 samples came from the United States, Italy and Spain. From T cells, B-cell-depleted T cells, or PBMCs came the material, which was cDNA or gDNA.

Germline CDR1 is MNHEY and CDR2 is SMNVEV (reference sequence). V shed 7 bases and J 6 bases; nucleotides not matched to a gene: 11. The CDR3 contains 14 residues. Under the authors' procedure: Nucleated cell number was recorded as an estimate derived from reference gene primer amplification. The protocol was immunoSEQ multiplex PCR, while the TCRdb copy is restricted to in-frame clones and leaves out a portion. V and J calls and clone size are given by that table; D and trimming were obtained from the DNA. The profile shows about 200,000 clones, roughly 90% of them singletons. The chain links TRBV27 to TRBJ2-7; 8 positions agree with TRBD2. This TCR was sampled from a man aged 45-65 years with acute or convalescent COVID-19. Sequenced sample: peripheral blood. The CDR3 region is CASTPSGLGFEQYF. DNA of the CDR3: TGTGCCAGCACCCCTAGCGGGTTGGGGTTCGAGCAGTACTTC.